The subject of this entry is one T cell receptor (beta chain). The antigen remains unidentified. The data originate from a study of PD-1 blockade in mismatch repair-deficient tumors. Across the whole study: Enrolled about 2012-2016, patients had progressing, pretreated mismatch repair-deficient cancers of approximately 13 types.

Some clones are missing from TCRdb's copy, which holds only in-frame ones; the method was immunoSEQ multiplex PCR. Among 50,000 to 75,000 clones listed, roughly 88% were seen once. Overall study results and limits: Tumor-resident clones, often absent from pretreatment blood, expanded after pembrolizumab and then contracted.

Mismatch repair deficiency was confirmed in all patients, by PCR or immunohistochemistry. The germline V gene encodes CDR1 MNHNY and CDR2 SVGAGI (reference sequence). V lost 2 bases to trimming and J lost 8 bases, with 12 bases between them. The CDR3 runs 13 residues. The rearrangement links TRBV6-6 to TRBJ1-2, with D unresolved. Here the sequenced sample was peripheral blood, taken 52 weeks after starting pembrolizumab. This receptor was taken from an adult with mismatch repair-deficient cancer. For the CDR3, the DNA is TGTGCCAGCAGTTACGAGCAATACCAGGGCTACACCTTC. It specifies CASSYEQYQGYTF.